This record concerns one TCR beta chain sequence. Its specificity is unknown. The data stem from a study of PD-1 blockade in classical Hodgkin lymphoma. Each patient's relapse followed autologous stem cell transplantation, and brentuximab vedotin exposure varied. Isolated CD8+ T cells were derived from thawed PBMCs through magnetic negative selection. Classifying best responses yielded complete response, partial response or progressive disease. Study outcomes and limitations: The study found that TCR diversity rose significantly by C4D1 in CD4+ but not CD8+ cells. Patients who responded completely had about the same baseline diversity as newly diagnosed patients.

This CDR3 has 10 amino acids. The V and J ends lost 4 bases and 3 bases respectively, with 1 base between them. Germline-derived CDR1 and CDR2 are MNHNS and SASEGT. Method: immunoSEQ multiplex PCR; TCRdb's copy keeps in-frame clones and lacks some. The sample consists of about 30,000 clones, 80% to 90% of them appearing once. The V call is TRBV6-1, the J call TRBJ2-7; D ambiguous. The receptor comes from a human donor with classical Hodgkin lymphoma. The specimen comprised CD8+ T cells from blood, sampled at baseline. CDR3 amino acids: CASSVYEQYF. In nucleotides, the CDR3 is TGTGCCAGCAGTGTCTACGAGCAGTACTTC.